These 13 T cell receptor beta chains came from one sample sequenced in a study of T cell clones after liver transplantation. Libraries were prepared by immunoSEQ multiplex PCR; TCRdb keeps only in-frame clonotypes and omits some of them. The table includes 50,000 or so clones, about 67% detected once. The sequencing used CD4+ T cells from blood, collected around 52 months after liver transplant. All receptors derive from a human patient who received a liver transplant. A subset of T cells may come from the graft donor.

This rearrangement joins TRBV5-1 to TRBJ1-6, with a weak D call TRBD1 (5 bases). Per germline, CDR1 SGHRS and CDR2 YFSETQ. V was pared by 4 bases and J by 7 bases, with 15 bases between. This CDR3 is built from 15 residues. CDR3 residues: CASSGGRRGNSPLHF. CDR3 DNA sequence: TGCGCCAGCAGCGGAGGACGTCGGGGCAATTCACCCCTCCACTTT. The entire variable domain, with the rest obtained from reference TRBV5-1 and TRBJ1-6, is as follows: KAGVTQTPRYLIKTRGQQVTLSCSPISGHRSVSWYQQTPGQGLQFLFEYFSETQRNKGNFPGRFSGRQFSNSRSEMNVSTLELGDSALYLCASSGGRRGNSPLHFGNGTRLTVT.

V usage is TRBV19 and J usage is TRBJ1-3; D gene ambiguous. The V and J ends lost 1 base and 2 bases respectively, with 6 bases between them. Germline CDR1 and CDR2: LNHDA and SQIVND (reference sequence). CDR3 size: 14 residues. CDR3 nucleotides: TGTGCCAGTAGTATAGGAGATGCTGGAAACACCATATATTTT. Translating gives CASSIGDAGNTIYF.

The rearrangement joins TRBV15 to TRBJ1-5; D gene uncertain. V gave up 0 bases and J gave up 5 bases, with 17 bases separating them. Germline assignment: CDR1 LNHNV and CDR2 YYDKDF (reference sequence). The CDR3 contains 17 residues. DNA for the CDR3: TGTGCCACCAGCAGAGAGAGAAGGGCGGGTCCGGATCAGCCCCAGCATTTT. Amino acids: CATSRERRAGPDQPQHF.

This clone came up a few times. CDR3 sequence (DNA): TGTGCCTGGAGTGTACAGGGGGCAAGGCAGCCCCAGCATTTT. Amino acids: CAWSVQGARQPQHF. The chain couples TRBV30 to TRBJ1-5; the match to TRBD1 covers 9 bases. CDR1 and CDR2 from the germline V gene are GTSNPN and SVGIG (reference sequence). Trimming cost V 0 bases and J 7 bases; bases outside gene matches: 4. This CDR3 is built from 14 residues.

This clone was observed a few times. In nucleotides, the CDR3 is TGTGCCTGGAGTGTGGGCAGGGGGCGTTCACCCCTCCACTTT. Amino acids: CAWSVGRGRSPLHF. The chain combines TRBV30 with TRBJ1-6; 8 positions agree with TRBD1. This CDR3 has 14 residues. Germline-derived CDR1 and CDR2 are GTSNPN and SVGIG (reference sequence). Trimming removed 0 bases from V and 9 bases from J; junction bases left unmatched: 4.

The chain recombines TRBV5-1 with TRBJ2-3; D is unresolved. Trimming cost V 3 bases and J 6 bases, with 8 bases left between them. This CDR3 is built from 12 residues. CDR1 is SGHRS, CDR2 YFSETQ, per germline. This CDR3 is CASSSRADTQYF. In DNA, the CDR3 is TGCGCCAGCAGCTCCCGGGCGGATACGCAGTATTTT.

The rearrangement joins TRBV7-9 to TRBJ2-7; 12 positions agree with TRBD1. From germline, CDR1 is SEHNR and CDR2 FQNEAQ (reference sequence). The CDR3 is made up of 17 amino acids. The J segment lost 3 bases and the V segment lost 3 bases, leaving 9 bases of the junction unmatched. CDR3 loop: CASSLGQGAMRGYEQYF. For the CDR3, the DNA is TGTGCCAGCAGCTTGGGACAGGGGGCAATGAGGGGCTACGAGCAGTACTTC. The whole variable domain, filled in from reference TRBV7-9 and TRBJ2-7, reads DTGVSQNPRHKITKRGQNVTFRCDPISEHNRLYWYRQTLGQGPEFLTYFQNEAQLEKSRLLSDRFSAERPKGSFSTLEIQRTEQGDSAMYLCASSLGQGAMRGYEQYFGPGTRLTVT.

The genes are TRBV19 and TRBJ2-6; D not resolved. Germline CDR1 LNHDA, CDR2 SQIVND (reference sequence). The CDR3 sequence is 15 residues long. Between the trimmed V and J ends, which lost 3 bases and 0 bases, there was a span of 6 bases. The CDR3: CASSMEGSGANVLTF. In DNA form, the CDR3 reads TGTGCCAGTAGTATGGAAGGCTCTGGGGCCAACGTCCTGACTTTC.

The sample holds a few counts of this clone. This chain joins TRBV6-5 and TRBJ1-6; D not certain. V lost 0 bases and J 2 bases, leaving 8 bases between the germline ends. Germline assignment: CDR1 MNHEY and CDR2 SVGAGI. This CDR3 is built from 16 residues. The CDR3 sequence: CASSYSSLAYNSPLHF. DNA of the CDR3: TGTGCCAGCAGTTACTCGTCTTTGGCCTATAATTCACCCCTCCACTTT.

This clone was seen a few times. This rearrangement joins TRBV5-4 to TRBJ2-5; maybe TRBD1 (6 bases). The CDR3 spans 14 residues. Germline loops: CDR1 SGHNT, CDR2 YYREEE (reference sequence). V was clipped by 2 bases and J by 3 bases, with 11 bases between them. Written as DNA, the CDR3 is TGTGCCAGCAGCTTTACAGGGATGGAAGAGACCCAGTACTTC. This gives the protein CASSFTGMEETQYF.

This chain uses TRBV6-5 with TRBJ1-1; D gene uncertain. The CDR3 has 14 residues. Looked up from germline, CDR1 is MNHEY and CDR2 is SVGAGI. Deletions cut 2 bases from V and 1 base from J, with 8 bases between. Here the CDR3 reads CASSYLAANTEAFF. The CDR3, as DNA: TGTGCCAGCAGTTACCTGGCAGCGAACACTGAAGCTTTCTTT.

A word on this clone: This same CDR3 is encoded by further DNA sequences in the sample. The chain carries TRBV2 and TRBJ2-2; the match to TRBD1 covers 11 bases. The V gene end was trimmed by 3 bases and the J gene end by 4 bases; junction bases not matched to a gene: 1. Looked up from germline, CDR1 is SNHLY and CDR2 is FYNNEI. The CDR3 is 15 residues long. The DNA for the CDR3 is TGTGCCAGCAGTGAGGGGACAGGGGGCACCGGGGAGCTGTTTTTT. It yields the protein CASSEGTGGTGELFF.

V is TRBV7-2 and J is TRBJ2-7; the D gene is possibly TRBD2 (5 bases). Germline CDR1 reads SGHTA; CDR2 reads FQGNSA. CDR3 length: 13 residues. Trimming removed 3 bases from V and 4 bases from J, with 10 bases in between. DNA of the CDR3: TGTGCCAGCAGCTTCCGGGATGATTACGAGCAGTACTTC. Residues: CASSFRDDYEQYF.